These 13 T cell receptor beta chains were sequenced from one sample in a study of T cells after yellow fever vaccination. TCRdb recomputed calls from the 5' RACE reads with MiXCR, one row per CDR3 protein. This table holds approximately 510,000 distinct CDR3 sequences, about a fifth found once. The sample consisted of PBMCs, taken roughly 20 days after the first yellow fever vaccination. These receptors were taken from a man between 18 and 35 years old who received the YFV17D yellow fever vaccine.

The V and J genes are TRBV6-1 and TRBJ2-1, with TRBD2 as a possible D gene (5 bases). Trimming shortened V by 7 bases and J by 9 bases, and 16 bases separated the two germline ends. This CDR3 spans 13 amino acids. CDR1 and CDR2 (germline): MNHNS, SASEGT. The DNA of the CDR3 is TGTGCCAGCACGTCGAGGGAAGTGACTGAGCAGTTCTTC. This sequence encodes CASTSREVTEQFF.

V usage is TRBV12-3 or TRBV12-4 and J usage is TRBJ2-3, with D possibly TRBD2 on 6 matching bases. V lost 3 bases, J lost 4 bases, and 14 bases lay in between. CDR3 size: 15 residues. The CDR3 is CASSLGLLEADTQYF. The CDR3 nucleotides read TGTGCCAGCAGTTTGGGACTTCTGGAGGCAGATACGCAGTATTTT.

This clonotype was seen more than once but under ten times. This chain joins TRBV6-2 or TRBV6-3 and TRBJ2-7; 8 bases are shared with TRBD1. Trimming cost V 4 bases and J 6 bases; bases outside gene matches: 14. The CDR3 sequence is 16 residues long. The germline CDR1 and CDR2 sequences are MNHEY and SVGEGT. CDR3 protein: CASSSLYATGDPEQYF. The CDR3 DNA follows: TGTGCCAGCAGTTCCCTCTACGCGACAGGGGATCCCGAGCAGTACTTC.

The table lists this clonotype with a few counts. The DNA of the CDR3 is TGTGCCAGCAGCCAAGATGTTGCTAGCGGGGGCGAGCAGTTCTTC. Protein: CASSQDVASGGEQFF. The rearrangement joins TRBV3-1 to TRBJ2-1; 10 bases fit TRBD2. This CDR3 has 15 residues. V dropped 0 bases and J dropped 10; count of bases not matched to a gene: 6. In germline, CDR1 is LGHDT, CDR2 YNNKEL (reference sequence).

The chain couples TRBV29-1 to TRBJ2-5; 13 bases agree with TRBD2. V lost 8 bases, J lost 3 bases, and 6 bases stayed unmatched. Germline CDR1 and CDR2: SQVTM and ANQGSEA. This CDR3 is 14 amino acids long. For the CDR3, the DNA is TGCAGCACCGGACTAGCGGGGGCCGAAGAGACCCAGTACTTC. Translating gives CSTGLAGAEETQYF.

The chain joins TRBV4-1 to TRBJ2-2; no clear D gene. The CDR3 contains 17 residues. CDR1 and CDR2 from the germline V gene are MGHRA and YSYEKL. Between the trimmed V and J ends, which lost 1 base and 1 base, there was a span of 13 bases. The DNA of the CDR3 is TGCGCCAGCAGCCAAGCGAACCACATTGTGAACACCGGGGAGCTGTTTTTT. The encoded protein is CASSQANHIVNTGELFF.

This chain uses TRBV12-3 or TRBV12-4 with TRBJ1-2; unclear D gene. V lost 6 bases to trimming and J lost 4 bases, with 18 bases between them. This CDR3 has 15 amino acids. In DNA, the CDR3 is TGTGCCAGCAGCCTACCCAACTCGAGGGTCTATGGCTACACCTTC. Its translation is CASSLPNSRVYGYTF.

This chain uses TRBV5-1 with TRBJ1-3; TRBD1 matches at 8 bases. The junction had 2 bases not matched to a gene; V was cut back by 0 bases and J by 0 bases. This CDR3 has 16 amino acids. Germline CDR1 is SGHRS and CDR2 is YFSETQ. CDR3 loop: CASSLVGQVSGNTIYF. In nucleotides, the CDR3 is TGCGCCAGCAGCTTGGTGGGACAGGTCTCTGGAAACACCATATATTTT.

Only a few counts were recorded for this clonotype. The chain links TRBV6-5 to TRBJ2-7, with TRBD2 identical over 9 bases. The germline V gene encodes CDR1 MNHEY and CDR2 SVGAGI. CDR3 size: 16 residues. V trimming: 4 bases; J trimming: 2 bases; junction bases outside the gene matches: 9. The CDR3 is CASSSPTKRGAYEQYF. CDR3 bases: TGTGCCAGCAGTTCCCCGACAAAGCGGGGGGCCTACGAGCAGTACTTC.

The chain's CDR3 is CASSQDKYNEQFF. The CDR3 bases are TGCGCCAGCAGCCAAGACAAGTACAATGAGCAGTTCTTC. The chain recombines TRBV4-1 with TRBJ2-1; D is unresolved. CDR1 and CDR2 from the germline V gene are MGHRA and YSYEKL. The V gene lost 0 bases and the J gene lost 4 bases, with 4 bases spanning the gap. The CDR3 runs to 13 residues.

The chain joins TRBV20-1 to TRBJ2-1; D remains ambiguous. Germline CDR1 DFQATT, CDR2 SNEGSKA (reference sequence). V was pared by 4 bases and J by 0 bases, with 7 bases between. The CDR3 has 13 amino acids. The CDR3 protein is CSATVGSYNEQFF. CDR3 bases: TGCAGTGCTACCGTGGGCTCCTACAATGAGCAGTTCTTC.

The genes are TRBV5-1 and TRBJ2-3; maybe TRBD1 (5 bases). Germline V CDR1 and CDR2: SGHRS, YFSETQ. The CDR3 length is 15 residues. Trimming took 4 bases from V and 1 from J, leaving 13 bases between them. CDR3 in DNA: TGCGCCAGCAGCACAGGACACGCCGGCACAGATACGCAGTATTTT. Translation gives CASSTGHAGTDTQYF. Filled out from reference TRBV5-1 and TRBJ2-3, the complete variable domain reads KAGVTQTPRYLIKTRGQQVTLSCSPISGHRSVSWYQQTPGQGLQFLFEYFSETQRNKGNFPGRFSGRQFSNSRSEMNVSTLELGDSALYLCASSTGHAGTDTQYFGPGTRLTVL.

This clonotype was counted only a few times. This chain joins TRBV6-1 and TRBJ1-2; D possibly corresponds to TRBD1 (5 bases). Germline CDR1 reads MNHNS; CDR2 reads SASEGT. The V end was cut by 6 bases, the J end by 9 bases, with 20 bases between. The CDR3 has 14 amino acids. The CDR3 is CASRLGTYGESYTF. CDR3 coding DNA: TGTGCCAGCAGACTGGGGACGTACGGGGAAAGCTACACCTTC.